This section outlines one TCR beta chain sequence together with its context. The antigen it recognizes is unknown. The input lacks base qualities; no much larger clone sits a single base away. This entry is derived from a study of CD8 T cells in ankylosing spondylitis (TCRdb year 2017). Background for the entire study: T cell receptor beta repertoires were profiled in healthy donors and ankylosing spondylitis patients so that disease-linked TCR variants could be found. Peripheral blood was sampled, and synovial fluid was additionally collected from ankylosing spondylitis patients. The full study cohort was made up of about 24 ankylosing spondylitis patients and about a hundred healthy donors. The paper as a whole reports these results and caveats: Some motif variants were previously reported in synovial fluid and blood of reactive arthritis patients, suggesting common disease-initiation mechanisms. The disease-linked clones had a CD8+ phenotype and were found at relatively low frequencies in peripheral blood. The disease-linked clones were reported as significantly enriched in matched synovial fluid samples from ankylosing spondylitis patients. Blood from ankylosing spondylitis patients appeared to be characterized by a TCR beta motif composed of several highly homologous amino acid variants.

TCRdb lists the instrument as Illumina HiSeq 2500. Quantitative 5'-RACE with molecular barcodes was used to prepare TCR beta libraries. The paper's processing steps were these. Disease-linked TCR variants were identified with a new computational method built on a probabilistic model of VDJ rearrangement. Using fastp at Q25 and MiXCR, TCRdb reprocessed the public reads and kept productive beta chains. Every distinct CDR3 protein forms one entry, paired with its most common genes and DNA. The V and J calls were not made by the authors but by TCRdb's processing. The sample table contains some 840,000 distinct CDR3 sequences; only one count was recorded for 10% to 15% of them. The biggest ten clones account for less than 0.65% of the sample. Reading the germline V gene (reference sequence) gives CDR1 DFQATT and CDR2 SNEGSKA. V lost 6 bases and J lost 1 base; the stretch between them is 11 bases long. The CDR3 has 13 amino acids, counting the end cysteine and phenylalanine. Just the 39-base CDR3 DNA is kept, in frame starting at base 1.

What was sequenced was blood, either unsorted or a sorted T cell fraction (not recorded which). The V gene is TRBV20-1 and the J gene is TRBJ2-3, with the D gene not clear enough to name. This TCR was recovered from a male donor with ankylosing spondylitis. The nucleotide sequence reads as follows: TGCAGTGCCCGTTCTTCTCGCACAGATACGCAGTATTTT. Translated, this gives CSARSSRTDTQYF.